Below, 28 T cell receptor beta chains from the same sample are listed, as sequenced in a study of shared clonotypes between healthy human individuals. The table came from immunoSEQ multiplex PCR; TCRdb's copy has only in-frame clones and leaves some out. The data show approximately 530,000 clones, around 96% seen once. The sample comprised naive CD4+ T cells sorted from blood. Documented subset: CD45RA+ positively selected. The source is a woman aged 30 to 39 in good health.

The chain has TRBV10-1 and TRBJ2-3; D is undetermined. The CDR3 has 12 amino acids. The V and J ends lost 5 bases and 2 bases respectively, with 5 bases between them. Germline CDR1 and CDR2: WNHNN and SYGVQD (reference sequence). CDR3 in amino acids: CASSRTTDTQYF. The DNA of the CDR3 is TGCGCCAGCAGTCGAACCACAGATACGCAGTATTTT.

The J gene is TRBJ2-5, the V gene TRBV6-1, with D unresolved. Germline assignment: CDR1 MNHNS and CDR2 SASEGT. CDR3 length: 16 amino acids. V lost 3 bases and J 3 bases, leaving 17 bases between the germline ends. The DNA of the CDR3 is TGTGCCAGCAGTGAGTTAGGCGGTTTTAAAAAAGAGACCCAGTACTTC. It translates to CASSELGGFKKETQYF.

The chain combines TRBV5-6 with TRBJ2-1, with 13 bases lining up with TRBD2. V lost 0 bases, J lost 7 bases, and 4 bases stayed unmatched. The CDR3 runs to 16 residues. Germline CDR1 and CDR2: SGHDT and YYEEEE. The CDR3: CASSLGTSGSWNEQFF. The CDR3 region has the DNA TGTGCCAGCAGCTTGGGGACTAGCGGGAGTTGGAATGAGCAGTTCTTC.

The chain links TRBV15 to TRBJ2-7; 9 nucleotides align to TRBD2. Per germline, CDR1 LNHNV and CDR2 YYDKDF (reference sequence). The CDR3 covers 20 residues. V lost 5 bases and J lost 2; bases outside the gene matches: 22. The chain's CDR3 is CATSAPPGTSHGLSAYEQYF. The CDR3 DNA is TGTGCCACCAGCGCTCCACCCGGGACTAGCCATGGCTTATCGGCCTACGAGCAGTACTTC.

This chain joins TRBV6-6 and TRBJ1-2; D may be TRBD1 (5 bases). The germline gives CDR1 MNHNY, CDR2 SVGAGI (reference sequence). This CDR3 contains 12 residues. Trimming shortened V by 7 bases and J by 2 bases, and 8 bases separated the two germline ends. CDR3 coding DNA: TGTGCCAGCACCGCAGGGAACTATGGCTACACCTTC. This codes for CASTAGNYGYTF.

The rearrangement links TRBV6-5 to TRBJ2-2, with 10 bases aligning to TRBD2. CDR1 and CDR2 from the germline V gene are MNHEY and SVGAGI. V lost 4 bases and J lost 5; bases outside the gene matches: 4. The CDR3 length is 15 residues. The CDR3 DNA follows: TGTGCCAGCAGTTGGGCTAGCGGGAGTACCGGGGAGCTGTTTTTT. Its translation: CASSWASGSTGELFF.

The chain's CDR3 is CASSIGGLDPYEQYF. The CDR3 bases are TGTGCCAGTAGTATAGGAGGGCTCGACCCTTACGAGCAGTACTTC. The J gene is TRBJ2-7, the V gene TRBV19; possibly TRBD2 for D (5 bases). Per germline, CDR1 LNHDA and CDR2 SQIVND (reference sequence). V lost 1 base, J lost 4 bases, and 14 bases lay in between. CDR3 size: 15 residues.

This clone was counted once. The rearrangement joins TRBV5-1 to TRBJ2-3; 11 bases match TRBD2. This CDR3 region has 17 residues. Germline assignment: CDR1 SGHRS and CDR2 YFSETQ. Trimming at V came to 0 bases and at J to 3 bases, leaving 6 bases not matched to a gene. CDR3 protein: CASSLGSRTSGTDTQYF. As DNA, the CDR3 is TGCGCCAGCAGCTTGGGAAGTCGGACTAGCGGGACAGATACGCAGTATTTT.

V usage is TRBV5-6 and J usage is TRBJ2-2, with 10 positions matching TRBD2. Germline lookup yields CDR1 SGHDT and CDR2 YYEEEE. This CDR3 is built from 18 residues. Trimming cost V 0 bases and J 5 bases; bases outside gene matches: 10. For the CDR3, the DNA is TGTGCCAGCAGCTTGGCCTTTCCGGGACTAGCGCAGACCGGGGAGCTGTTTTTT. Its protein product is CASSLAFPGLAQTGELFF.

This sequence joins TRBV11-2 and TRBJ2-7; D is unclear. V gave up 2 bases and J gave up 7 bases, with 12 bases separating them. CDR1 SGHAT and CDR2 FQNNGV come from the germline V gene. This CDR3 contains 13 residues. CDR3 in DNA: TGTGCCAGCAGCTTAACCGCAGATTTAGAGCAGTACTTC. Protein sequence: CASSLTADLEQYF.

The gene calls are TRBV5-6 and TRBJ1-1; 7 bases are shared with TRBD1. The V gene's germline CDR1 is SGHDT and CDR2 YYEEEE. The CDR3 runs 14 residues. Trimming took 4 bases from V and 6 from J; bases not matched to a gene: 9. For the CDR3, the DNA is TGTGCCAGCAGCCGAAGACAGGGTCCCCCTGAAGCTTTCTTT. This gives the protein CASSRRQGPPEAFF.

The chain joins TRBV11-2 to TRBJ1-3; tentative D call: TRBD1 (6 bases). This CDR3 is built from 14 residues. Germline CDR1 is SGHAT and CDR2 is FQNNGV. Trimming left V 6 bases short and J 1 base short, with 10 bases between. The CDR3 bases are TGTGCCAGCAGACGCGGACAGTCTGGAAACACCATATATTTT. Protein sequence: CASRRGQSGNTIYF.

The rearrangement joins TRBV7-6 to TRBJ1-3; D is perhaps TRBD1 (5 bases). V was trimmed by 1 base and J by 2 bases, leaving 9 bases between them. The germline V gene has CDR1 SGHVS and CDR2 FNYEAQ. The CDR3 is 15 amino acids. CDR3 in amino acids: CASSLGGFAGNTIYF. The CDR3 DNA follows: TGTGCCAGCAGCTTAGGGGGGTTCGCTGGAAACACCATATATTTT. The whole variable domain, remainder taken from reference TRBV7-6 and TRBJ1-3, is GAGVSQSPRYKVTKRGQDVALRCDPISGHVSLYWYRQALGQGPEFLTYFNYEAQQDKSGLPNDRFSAERPEGSISTLTIQRTEQRDSAMYRCASSLGGFAGNTIYFGEGSWLTVV.

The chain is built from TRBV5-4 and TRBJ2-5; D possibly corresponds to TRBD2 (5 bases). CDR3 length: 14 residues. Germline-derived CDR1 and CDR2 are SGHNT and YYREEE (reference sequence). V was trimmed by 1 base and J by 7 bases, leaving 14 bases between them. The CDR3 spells CASSLSHGGLTQYF. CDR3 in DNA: TGTGCCAGCAGCTTGTCCCATGGCGGGTTGACCCAGTACTTC.

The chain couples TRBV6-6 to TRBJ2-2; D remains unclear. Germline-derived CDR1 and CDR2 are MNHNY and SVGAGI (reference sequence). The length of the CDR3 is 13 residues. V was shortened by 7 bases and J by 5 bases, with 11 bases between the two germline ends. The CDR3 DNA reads TGTGCCAGCATCCTCCAAGGAACCGGGGAGCTGTTTTTT. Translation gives CASILQGTGELFF.

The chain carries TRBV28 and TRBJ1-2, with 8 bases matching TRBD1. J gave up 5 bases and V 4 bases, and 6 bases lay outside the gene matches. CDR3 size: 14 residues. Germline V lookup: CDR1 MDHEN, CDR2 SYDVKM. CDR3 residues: CASSYSDRGYGYTF. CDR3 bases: TGTGCCAGCAGTTATTCAGACAGGGGTTATGGCTACACCTTC.

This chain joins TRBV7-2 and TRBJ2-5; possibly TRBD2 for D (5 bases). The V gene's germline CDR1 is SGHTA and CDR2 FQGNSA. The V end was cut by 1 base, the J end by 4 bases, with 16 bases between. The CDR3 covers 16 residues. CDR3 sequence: CASSLVVGVGGETQYF. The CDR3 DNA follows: TGTGCCAGCAGCTTAGTGGTGGGAGTGGGCGGAGAGACCCAGTACTTC.

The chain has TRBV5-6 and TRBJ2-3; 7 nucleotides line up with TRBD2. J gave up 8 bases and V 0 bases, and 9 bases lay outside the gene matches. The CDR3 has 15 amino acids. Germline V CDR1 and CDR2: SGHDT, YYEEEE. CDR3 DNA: TGTGCCAGCAGCTTGGATATGGGAGGGCCCCGTACGCAGTATTTT. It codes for CASSLDMGGPRTQYF.

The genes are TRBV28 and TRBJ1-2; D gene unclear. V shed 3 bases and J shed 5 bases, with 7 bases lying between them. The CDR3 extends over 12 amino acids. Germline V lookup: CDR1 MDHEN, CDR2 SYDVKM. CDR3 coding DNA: TGTGCCAGCAGTTTTTTACAGTATGGCTACACCTTC. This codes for CASSFLQYGYTF.

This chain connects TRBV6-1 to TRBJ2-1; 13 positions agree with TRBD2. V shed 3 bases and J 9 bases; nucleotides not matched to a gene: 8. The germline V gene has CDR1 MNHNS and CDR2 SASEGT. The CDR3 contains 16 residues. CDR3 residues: CASSERTSGRAGEQFF. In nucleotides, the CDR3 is TGTGCCAGCAGTGAGCGTACTAGCGGGAGGGCCGGTGAGCAGTTCTTC.

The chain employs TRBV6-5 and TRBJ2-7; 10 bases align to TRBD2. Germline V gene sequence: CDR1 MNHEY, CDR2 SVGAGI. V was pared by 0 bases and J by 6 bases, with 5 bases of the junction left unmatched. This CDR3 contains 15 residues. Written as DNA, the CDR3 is TGTGCCAGCAGTTACTCAGCGGGAGGGACGGTCGAGCAGTACTTC. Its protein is CASSYSAGGTVEQYF.

CDR3 nucleotide sequence: TGTGCCACCAGCAGAGCACTAGCGACTTCCTACAATGAGCAGTTCTTC. Its translation is CATSRALATSYNEQFF. The genes are TRBV15 and TRBJ2-1; 7 bases match TRBD2. The germline CDR1 and CDR2 sequences are LNHNV and YYDKDF (reference sequence). The CDR3 length is 16 residues. The junction had 4 bases not matched to a gene; V was cut back by 1 base and J by 1 base.

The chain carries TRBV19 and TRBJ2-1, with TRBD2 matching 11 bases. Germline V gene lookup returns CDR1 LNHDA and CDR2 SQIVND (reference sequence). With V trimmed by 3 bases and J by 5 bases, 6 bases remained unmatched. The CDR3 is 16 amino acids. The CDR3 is CASSMQTSGRNNEQFF. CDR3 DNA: TGTGCCAGTAGTATGCAAACTAGCGGGAGAAACAATGAGCAGTTCTTC.

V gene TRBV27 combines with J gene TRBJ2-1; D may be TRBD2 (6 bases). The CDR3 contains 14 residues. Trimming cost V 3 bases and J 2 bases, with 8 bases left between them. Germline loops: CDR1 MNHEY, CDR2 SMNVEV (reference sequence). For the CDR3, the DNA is TGTGCCAGCAGTTTCCGGAGGGCCTACAATGAGCAGTTCTTC. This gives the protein CASSFRRAYNEQFF.

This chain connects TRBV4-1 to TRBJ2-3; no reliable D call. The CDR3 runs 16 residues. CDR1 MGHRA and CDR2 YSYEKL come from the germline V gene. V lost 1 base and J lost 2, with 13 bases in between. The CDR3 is CASSQGVSEDTDTQYF. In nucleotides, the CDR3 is TGCGCCAGCAGCCAAGGTGTGAGCGAAGACACAGATACGCAGTATTTT.

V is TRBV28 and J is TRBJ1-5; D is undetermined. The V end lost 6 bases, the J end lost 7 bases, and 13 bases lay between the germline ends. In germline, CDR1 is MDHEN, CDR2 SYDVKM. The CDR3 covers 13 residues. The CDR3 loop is CASSRLGGQPQHF. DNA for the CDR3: TGTGCCAGCAGCAGGTTAGGTGGCCAGCCCCAGCATTTT.

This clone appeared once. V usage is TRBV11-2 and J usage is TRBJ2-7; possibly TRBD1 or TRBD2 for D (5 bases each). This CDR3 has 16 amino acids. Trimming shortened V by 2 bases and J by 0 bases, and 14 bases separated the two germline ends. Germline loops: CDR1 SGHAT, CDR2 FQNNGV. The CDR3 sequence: CASSLNPGRSSYEQYF. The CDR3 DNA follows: TGTGCCAGCAGCTTAAACCCAGGGAGAAGCTCCTACGAGCAGTACTTC.

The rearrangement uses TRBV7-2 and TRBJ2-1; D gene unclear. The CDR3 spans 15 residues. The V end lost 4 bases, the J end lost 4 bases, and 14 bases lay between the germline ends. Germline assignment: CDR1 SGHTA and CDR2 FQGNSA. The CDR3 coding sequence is TGTGCCAGCAGCTCTGAACTTGGGGTATACAATGAGCAGTTCTTC. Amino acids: CASSSELGVYNEQFF.